This TCR beta chain was obtained from a study of blood T cell repertoires in COVID-19 (dated by TCRdb to about 2020). Context from the whole study: Samples covering the acute and convalescent phases of COVID-19 were provided by collaborators in the United States, Italy and Spain. The material from the prospective study consisted of cDNA or gDNA derived from T cells, B-cell-depleted T cells, or PBMCs. Deeply sampled blood TCRbeta repertoires from subjects exposed to, actively infected with, or recovered from COVID-19 were included in the dataset. Where available, HLA class I and class II types were taken from metadata supplied by the sample provider and were not determined by assay-based typing. Nearly every sample came with metadata listing a de-identified subject ID, COVID-19 status, age in years and sex. Samples were obtained from the ongoing ImmuneRACE study (first 160 participants) and from about 1,300 subjects provided by 6 global collaborators. The repertoires were released in a freely available public database meant as a resource for research on the immune response to SARS-CoV-2. Paper-wide results and their limitations: Clinical and demographic metadata were provided uncurated, with the amount varying by source and participant.

One collaborating source in Seattle enrolled patients during active infection and followed them longitudinally through the course of disease. The collaborating institutions used their own protocols to collect whole blood in K2EDTA tubes. Collaborator samples were shipped for TCRbeta analysis as frozen whole blood, isolated PBMCs, or DNA extracted from either sample type. CDR1 and CDR2, looked up from the germline V gene (reference sequence), are MNHEY and SMNVEV. The CDR3, from cysteine to phenylalanine, totals 14 residues. Here the CDR3 DNA is all that survives: 42 bases in frame from base 1. Unmatched junction bases come to 5, with V trimmed by 3 bases and J by 10 bases. The immunoSEQ Assay, a bias-controlled multiplex PCR, was used to amplify TCRbeta CDR3 regions from genomic DNA. In the source study's methods: Within the assay, amplification of reference gene primers was used to estimate how many nucleated cells each sample contained. Sequence reads were collapsed and filtered to measure the absolute abundance of every unique TCRbeta CDR3 rearrangement. For each sample, productive Simpson clonality was calculated by taking the square root of Simpson's diversity index across productive rearrangements. TCRdb obtained this table from immuneACCESS and retained in-frame rearrangements with V and J assigned. These tables miss some clones; where compared with another copy, unresolved V genes account for less than half of the shortfall, and the remainder is unexplained. V, J and clone size reflect that table, while D and trimming were determined from the DNA. The sample includes some 240,000 clones, with 92% observed a single time. The ten largest clones represent approximately 0.77% of the sample.

For this clone: Its target antigen remains unknown. Per-base qualities were not stored, and no clone one base away is much larger.

Sequencing input: peripheral blood. The V and J segments used are TRBV27 and TRBJ1-6; 8 central bases correspond to TRBD1. The receptor's source is a man aged 55-75 years with COVID-19, enrolled during active disease. The bases read TGTGCCAGCAGTTTCACCAGGGGGCAATCACCCCTCCACTTT. It translates as CASSFTRGQSPLHF.